A selection of T cell receptor beta chains follows, all from one sample in a study of blood T cell repertoires in COVID-19. The repertoire was sequenced with immunoSEQ multiplex PCR; TCRdb's copy has only in-frame clones and lacks some. The sample comprises over 350,000 clones, approximately 90% of which are singletons, and about 0.83% rests with the top ten. Sequenced: PBMCs or T cells enriched from blood (not recorded which). Receptors were obtained from a woman in her 40s who had been exposed to COVID-19. The CDR3 runs from the conserved cysteine through the conserved F or W. A D gene is named only where the DNA matches it firmly. Clone size, where shown, is once, few, many, or a class for clones that have expanded.

CDR3aa: CASSPSGNNQPQHF
CDR3nt: TGTGCCAGCTCACCGAGCGGGAATAATCAGCCCCAGCATTTT
j_gene: TRBJ1-5
v_gene: TRBV18
d_gene: .
abundance: .

CDR3aa: CASSLGQGDQPQHF
CDR3nt: TGTGCCAGCAGCCTTGGACAGGGAGATCAGCCCCAGCATTTT
j_gene: TRBJ1-5
v_gene: TRBV3-1/TRBV3-2
d_gene: TRBD1
abundance: .

CDR3aa: CSAIDQGIRTDTQYF
CDR3nt: TGCAGTGCTATTGATCAGGGGATACGCACAGATACGCAGTATTTT
j_gene: TRBJ2-3
v_gene: TRBV20-1
d_gene: .
abundance: .

CDR3aa: CASSLLSGVGTGELFF
CDR3nt: TGTGCCAGCAGTTTATTGTCCGGGGTAGGCACCGGGGAGCTGTTTTTT
j_gene: TRBJ2-2
v_gene: TRBV27
d_gene: .
abundance: few

CDR3aa: CASSRTSGRSGELFF
CDR3nt: TGTGCCAGCAGCAGGACTAGCGGGAGGTCCGGGGAGCTGTTTTTT
j_gene: TRBJ2-2
v_gene: TRBV7-9
d_gene: TRBD2
abundance: .

CDR3aa: CASSYARGEQYF
CDR3nt: TGTGCCAGCAGTTACGCCCGGGGGGAGCAGTACTTC
j_gene: TRBJ2-7
v_gene: TRBV6-5
d_gene: .
abundance: .

CDR3aa: CASSLTDTSNTEAFF
CDR3nt: TGTGCCAGCAGCTTGACAGATACATCGAACACTGAAGCTTTCTTT
j_gene: TRBJ1-1
v_gene: TRBV7-3
d_gene: .
abundance: .

CDR3aa: CASSHGGGGRTSDTQYF
CDR3nt: TGTGCCAGCAGCCATGGGGGTGGCGGGAGGACCTCGGATACGCAGTATTTT
j_gene: TRBJ2-3
v_gene: TRBV2
d_gene: TRBD2
abundance: .

CDR3aa: CASSLPGRETQYF
CDR3nt: TGCGCCAGCAGCTTGCCAGGGAGGGAGACCCAGTACTTC
j_gene: TRBJ2-5
v_gene: TRBV5-1
d_gene: .
abundance: .

CDR3aa: CASSSTSGTGEGGYTF
CDR3nt: TGTGCCAGCTCATCGACTTCCGGGACAGGGGAGGGTGGCTACACCTTC
j_gene: TRBJ1-2
v_gene: TRBV18
d_gene: TRBD1
abundance: few

CDR3aa: CASSLGHRYGYTF
CDR3nt: TGTGCCAGCAGCCTGGGACACCGCTATGGCTACACCTTC
j_gene: TRBJ1-2
v_gene: TRBV12-3/TRBV12-4
d_gene: .
abundance: .

CDR3aa: CSLGQGSTEAFF
CDR3nt: TGCAGTTTGGGACAGGGATCAACTGAAGCTTTCTTT
j_gene: TRBJ1-1
v_gene: TRBV29-1
d_gene: TRBD1
abundance: .

CDR3aa: CASSPDRVYGYTF
CDR3nt: TGTGCCAGCAGCCCGGACAGGGTCTATGGCTACACCTTC
j_gene: TRBJ1-2
v_gene: TRBV6-5
d_gene: TRBD1
abundance: .

CDR3aa: CASSTPDRVINEQFF
CDR3nt: TGTGCCAGTAGTACCCCGGACAGGGTAATTAATGAGCAGTTCTTC
j_gene: TRBJ2-1
v_gene: TRBV19
d_gene: TRBD1
abundance: .

CDR3aa: CASSEPPGQLNEKLFF
CDR3nt: TGTGCCAGCAGTGAACCTCCGGGACAGTTAAATGAAAAACTGTTTTTT
j_gene: TRBJ1-4
v_gene: TRBV2
d_gene: TRBD1
abundance: .

CDR3aa: CASSLDRVGSPLHF
CDR3nt: TGTGCCAGCAGCTTGGACAGGGTCGGTTCACCCCTCCACTTT
j_gene: TRBJ1-6
v_gene: TRBV7-3
d_gene: TRBD1
abundance: .

CDR3aa: CASSPPSPLAFF
CDR3nt: TGTGCCAGCTCACCACCAAGCCCTTTAGCTTTCTTT
j_gene: TRBJ1-1
v_gene: TRBV18
d_gene: .
abundance: .

CDR3aa: CASSQVNRAEAFF
CDR3nt: TGTGCCAGCAGTCAAGTTAATCGCGCTGAAGCTTTCTTT
j_gene: TRBJ1-1
v_gene: TRBV25-1
d_gene: .
abundance: .

CDR3aa: CASSFRAGGPNEQFF
CDR3nt: TGTGCCAGCAGCTTTAGAGCGGGAGGGCCGAATGAGCAGTTCTTC
j_gene: TRBJ2-1
v_gene: TRBV7-2
d_gene: TRBD2
abundance: .

CDR3aa: CASSLVSGVPSYEQYF
CDR3nt: TGCGCCAGCAGCTTGGTGAGCGGGGTACCTTCCTACGAGCAGTACTTC
j_gene: TRBJ2-7
v_gene: TRBV5-1
d_gene: TRBD2
abundance: few

CDR3aa: CALQGGYGYTF
CDR3nt: TGTGCCCTACAGGGGGGGTATGGCTACACCTTC
j_gene: TRBJ1-2
v_gene: TRBV30
d_gene: TRBD1
abundance: .

CDR3aa: CASRRTSNTGELFF
CDR3nt: TGTGCCAGCAGACGTACTTCGAACACCGGGGAGCTGTTTTTT
j_gene: TRBJ2-2
v_gene: TRBV3-1/TRBV3-2
d_gene: .
abundance: .